This T cell receptor (beta chain) was documented in a study of T-cell memory formation after mild COVID-19. Broader study findings: Mainly in CM and EM were contracting CD4+ clones; CD8+ were in EMRA.

Germline V gene sequence: CDR1 SGDLS, CDR2 YYNGEE. The CDR3 consists of 16 residues. Between the trimmed V and J ends, which lost 2 bases and 8 bases, there was a span of 20 bases. Of note for this clonotype: The antigen is not known.

Via MiXCR, TCRdb re-called the 5' RACE reads, giving one row per CDR3 protein. The sample carries 150,000 to 200,000 distinct CDR3 sequences, 13% to 15% recorded once. This sequence joins TRBV9 and TRBJ2-4, with a tentative D call TRBD1 (5 bases). Sequenced material: PBMCs or a T cell subset sorted from them (not recorded which). The receptor was isolated from an adult woman who had mild COVID-19 (a few samples of this study predate the infection). Cell type and time point are not known. The CDR3 nucleotides are TGTGCCAGCAGCGTCTCCAGGGAAGGGGCGCAGGACATTCAGTACTTC. It encodes CASSVSREGAQDIQYF.